This T cell receptor (beta chain) was profiled in a study of blood T cells in healthy people across ages. Overall study: About one barcoded beta molecule per two T cells came from capture by template switching.

Looked up from germline, CDR1 is WSHSY and CDR2 is SAAADI. CDR3 length equals 14 residues. V was cut by 7 bases and J by 4 bases, with 16 bases left in between. For the second PCR, which ran for about 6 to 11 cycles, a sample-barcoded 5' primer and a J-beta primer mix were used. One entry per CDR3 protein, called by TCRdb with MiXCR from the 5' RACE reads. The sample contains about 1.4 million distinct CDR3 sequences, roughly 59% of which appear only once. In terms of origin and age, donors were healthy Caucasian individuals from Russia aged about 6 to 90. This chain links TRBV10-2 with TRBJ1-2; D unclear. Sequences were obtained from blood. This clonotype originated in a man aged 18 to 29 in good health. CDR3 DNA sequence: TGCGCCAGCATGGTAGCAGGAGGTAGCTATGGCTACACCTTC. It translates to CASMVAGGSYGYTF.